A selection of T cell receptor beta chains follows, all from one sample in a study of Graves' ophthalmopathy and Graves' hyperthyroidism. A single record per CDR3 protein comes from TCRdb applying MiXCR to the multiplex PCR reads. Here the sample spans about 620,000 distinct CDR3 sequences, about 24% being singletons. Sequences were obtained from peripheral blood. The receptors originated from a woman in her late teens or twenties with stable Graves' hyperthyroidism. Some clones in this sample may be carry-over from other donors' samples. Each CDR3 is given with its conserved first and last residue. Each record gives: V gene, J gene, CDR3 protein.

TRBV20-1,TRBJ1-1,CSASDRTFSEAFF
TRBV18,TRBJ2-7,CASSPLPPLQYF
TRBV19,TRBJ1-2,CASSIGESGYTF
TRBV6-5,TRBJ1-2,CASSSFLGFGYGYTF
TRBV30,TRBJ2-5,CACASKAGLETQYF
TRBV11-1,TRBJ2-5,CASSLALAGGPDFQETQYF
TRBV10-3,TRBJ2-5,CAINAGTEETQYF
TRBV6-2/TRBV6-3,TRBJ2-5,CASRTGLAGGQETQYF
TRBV25-1,TRBJ2-4,CASSAGYIKYF
TRBV3-1,TRBJ2-2,CASSQDSVTGELFF
TRBV6-5,TRBJ1-2,CASSYDGVFGGYTF
TRBV6-2/TRBV6-3,TRBJ2-3,CASSYIGSGTDTQYF
TRBV7-6,TRBJ1-3,CASSPDGTGGDTIYF
TRBV29-1,TRBJ2-7,CSVATTENYEQYF
TRBV2,TRBJ2-5,CASSLKRGETQYF
TRBV28,TRBJ2-7,CASTPRDRATYEQYF
TRBV12-3/TRBV12-4,TRBJ1-2,CASSQRGRDYGYTF
TRBV24-1,TRBJ1-5,CATNAPGQPQHF
TRBV11-2,TRBJ1-2,CASSLSGTPMVGYTF
TRBV28,TRBJ2-2,CASTWKTGELFF
TRBV4-2,TRBJ1-2,CASSISPGVPVSANYGYTF
TRBV3-1,TRBJ1-2,CASSNGQGNYGYTF
TRBV11-2,TRBJ2-2,CASSLLGRGVNTGELFF
TRBV12-3/TRBV12-4,TRBJ2-1,CASGPRYYNEQFF
TRBV3-1,TRBJ2-7,CASSPLRGVYEQYF
TRBV15,TRBJ2-7,CATSREDRGLGEQYF
TRBV4-2,TRBJ2-5,CASSQELAGGAETQYF
TRBV20-1,TRBJ1-2,CSARDQRDRWDYGYTF
TRBV6-1,TRBJ2-7,CASPATSGRDGEQYF
TRBV12-3/TRBV12-4,TRBJ2-2,CASSLAAVAGVFTGELFF
TRBV28,TRBJ2-7,CASRRAGAYEQYF
TRBV12-3/TRBV12-4,TRBJ1-5,CASSSYQGDQPQHF
TRBV29-1,TRBJ2-2,CSGQGFNTGELFF
TRBV6-2/TRBV6-3,TRBJ1-1,CASTRTGLNTEAFF
TRBV11-2,TRBJ1-1,CASSLGTGVNLNTEAFF
TRBV20-1,TRBJ2-2,CSARGLAGTSDGELFF
TRBV6-1,TRBJ2-5,CASSEVWGWETQYF
TRBV11-2,TRBJ1-1,CATTGGSEACF
TRBV9,TRBJ1-2,CASSSGDRAGYTF
TRBV28,TRBJ2-7,CASSSYFYEQYF
TRBV20-1,TRBJ2-7,CSARDFSGGTYEQYF
TRBV2,TRBJ2-7,CASSELGIGGIEGGNEQYF
TRBV2,TRBJ2-7,CASSVQSGAYEQYF
TRBV9,TRBJ1-6,CASSRDSSYNSPLHF
TRBV6-5,TRBJ1-1,CASSYRPGLNTEAFF
TRBV30,TRBJ1-1,CAWAEDRAAFF